This record covers a single T cell receptor (beta chain). The data originate from a study of blood T cell repertoires in COVID-19. Across the study: The United States, Italy and Spain were the sources of the acute and convalescent COVID-19 samples. T cells, B-cell-depleted T cells, or PBMCs supplied cDNA or gDNA.

Methods used by the authors: Using reference gene primer amplification, nucleated cell counts were estimated. TCRdb keeps only in-frame clones here, not all; method: immunoSEQ multiplex PCR. V and J calls and clone size are as listed in that table; D and trimming were resolved from the DNA. The table shows roughly 180,000 clones, with 88% occurring only once. In germline, CDR1 is DFQATT, CDR2 SNEGSKA (reference sequence). The CDR3 is made up of 11 amino acids. The sequenced sample consisted of peripheral blood. The TCR sequence derives from a woman younger than 45 with acute or convalescent COVID-19. The rearrangement joins TRBV20-1 to TRBJ1-2; TRBD1 is a possible D gene (5 bases). The DNA of the CDR3 is TGCAGCGTCTCGGGGGGAATAGGCTACACCTTC. The encoded protein is CSVSGGIGYTF.